A single sample gave rise to the 12 T cell receptor beta chains below, sequenced in a study of cytomegalovirus exposure and HLA in healthy donors (dated by TCRdb to 2016 to 2017). Library preparation was by the immunoSEQ multiplex PCR assay. The multiplex PCR relied on a mix of 60 forward primers for TCR Vbeta segments and 13 reverse primers for TCR Jbeta segments. The table comes from immuneACCESS by way of TCRdb, which keeps in-frame sequences with V and J called. Part of the clones is missing from these tables; in studies checked, under half for an unresolved V gene and the rest for unknown reasons. The sample table records over 150,000 clones; approximately 80% of these occur just once. 7% to 9% of the sample rests with the top ten. Sequencing was carried out using PBMCs. The receptors here all came from a male donor in good health and CMV-seropositive.

The chain recombines TRBV28 with TRBJ2-3; TRBD2 matches 9 bases. J was trimmed by 2 bases and V by 2 bases; bases with no gene match: 5. Per the germline V gene, CDR1 is MDHEN and CDR2 is SYDVKM. The CDR3 is 16 residues long. The CDR3 region is CASSLMTSGYTDTQYF. As DNA, the CDR3 is TGTGCCAGCAGTTTAATGACTAGCGGATACACAGATACGCAGTATTTT.

The rearrangement links TRBV11-2 to TRBJ2-3, with 11 bases aligning to TRBD2. The length of the CDR3 is 16 residues. The V gene end was trimmed by 3 bases and the J gene end by 1 base; junction bases not matched to a gene: 3. The germline V gene has CDR1 SGHAT and CDR2 FQNNGV. The CDR3 loop is CASSFRTSGRTDTQYF. CDR3 nucleotide sequence: TGTGCCAGCAGCTTTAGGACTAGCGGGCGCACAGATACGCAGTATTTT.

V is TRBV29-1 and J is TRBJ2-1; D not resolved. This CDR3 spans 10 amino acids. V lost 7 bases to trimming and J lost 6 bases, with 7 bases between them. CDR1 and CDR2 from the germline V gene are SQVTM and ANQGSEA. CDR3: CSGERNEQFF. The CDR3 nucleotides read TGCAGCGGCGAGCGCAATGAGCAGTTCTTC.

The chain uses TRBV7-8 and TRBJ2-5; D possibly corresponds to TRBD1 (5 bases). The CDR3 is made up of 13 amino acids. CDR1 SGHVS and CDR2 FQNEAQ come from the germline V gene. V was clipped by 3 bases and J by 5 bases, with 10 bases between them. This CDR3 is CASSFSGLETQYF. The CDR3 region has the DNA TGTGCCAGCAGCTTTTCAGGGTTGGAGACCCAGTACTTC.

The genes are TRBV5-1 and TRBJ2-1, with 9 positions matching TRBD1. This CDR3 is built from 15 residues. The germline CDR1 and CDR2 sequences are SGHRS and YFSETQ. V trimming: 5 bases; J trimming: 9 bases; junction bases outside the gene matches: 12. CDR3 residues: CASSQTVGQGAEQFF. DNA for the CDR3: TGCGCCAGCAGTCAGACCGTGGGACAGGGCGCTGAGCAGTTCTTC.

This clone was found once. This chain links TRBV28 with TRBJ1-2, with 7 bases lining up with TRBD1. The CDR3 has 14 amino acids. Per the germline V gene, CDR1 is MDHEN and CDR2 is SYDVKM. V trimming: 5 bases; J trimming: 4 bases; junction bases outside the gene matches: 7. CDR3 residues: CASSPGQASYGYTF. The DNA for the CDR3 is TGTGCCAGCAGTCCAGGACAGGCCAGCTATGGCTACACCTTC.

In this sample, this clone turned up a few times. The chain couples TRBV6-5 to TRBJ1-1; 7 bases line up with TRBD1. The ends lost 7 bases at V and 6 bases at J; junction bases unmatched: 8. Germline values: CDR1 MNHEY, CDR2 SVGAGI. The CDR3 covers 13 residues. The CDR3 here is CASTRGFEAEAFF. CDR3 DNA: TGTGCCAGCACCAGGGGGTTTGAAGCTGAAGCTTTCTTT.

The CDR3 loop is CAWGWGMGNTEAFF. The CDR3 DNA is TGTGCCTGGGGGTGGGGCATGGGGAACACTGAAGCTTTCTTT. This chain uses TRBV30 with TRBJ1-1, with D perhaps TRBD1 (5 bases). V was shortened by 5 bases and J by 1 base, with 14 bases between the two germline ends. This CDR3 comprises 14 residues. The germline V gene encodes CDR1 GTSNPN and CDR2 SVGIG (reference sequence). The full variable domain, in which reference TRBV30 and TRBJ1-1 provide the parts outside the CDR3, is SQTIHQWPATLVQPVGSPLSLECTVEGTSNPNLYWYRQAAGRGLQLLFYSVGIGQISSEVPQNLSASRPQDRQFILSSKKLLLSDSGFYLCAWGWGMGNTEAFFGQGTRLTVV.

A single count supports this clone. The rearrangement joins TRBV7-8 to TRBJ1-2; 9 bases are a match to TRBD1. The junction had 11 bases not matched to a gene; V was cut back by 4 bases and J by 8 bases. Looked up from germline, CDR1 is SGHVS and CDR2 is FQNEAQ. The CDR3 is 15 residues long. DNA for the CDR3: TGTGCCAGCAGCTCCCTAGCTACAGGGGGCGGGGGCTACACCTTC. Translation gives CASSSLATGGGGYTF. Drawing the rest from reference TRBV7-8 and TRBJ1-2, the complete variable domain is GAGVSQSPRYKVAKRGQDVALRCDPISGHVSLFWYQQALGQGPEFLTYFQNEAQLDKSGLPSDRFFAERPEGSVSTLKIQRTQQEDSAVYLCASSSLATGGGGYTFGSGTRLTVV.

V and J are TRBV7-2 and TRBJ2-1, with 10 bases aligning to TRBD1. The CDR3 totals 14 residues. The junction had 6 bases not matched to a gene; V was cut back by 8 bases and J by 5 bases. CDR1 is SGHTA and CDR2 is FQGNSA in the germline V gene. CDR3 residues: CASHGQGGDNEQFF. CDR3 coding DNA: TGTGCCAGCCATGGACAGGGGGGGGACAATGAGCAGTTCTTC.

The chain has TRBV7-6 and TRBJ2-3, with 12 bases aligning to TRBD2. The J segment lost 4 bases and the V segment lost 2 bases, leaving 16 bases of the junction unmatched. Germline CDR1 and CDR2: SGHVS and FNYEAQ. This CDR3 is built from 20 residues. CDR3 bases: TGTGCCAGCAGCTTATTCTTGTTGTCGGGACTAGCGGGCGTCCCAGATACGCAGTATTTT. It specifies CASSLFLLSGLAGVPDTQYF.

This chain joins TRBV7-9 and TRBJ2-3, with TRBD2 matching over 8 bases. The germline V gene encodes CDR1 SEHNR and CDR2 FQNEAQ (reference sequence). The CDR3 extends over 15 amino acids. After removal of 6 bases from V and 6 bases from J, the junction contained 11 bases not matched to a gene. CDR3 nucleotide sequence: TGTGCCAGCAGTCAGCGGGGGAACACACATGATACGCAGTATTTT. It yields the protein CASSQRGNTHDTQYF.